Listed below are T cell receptor beta chains from one sample, sequenced in a study of regulatory and conventional T cells in RAG deficiency. The method was immunoSEQ multiplex PCR; TCRdb's version includes in-frame clones alone and lacks a portion of them. The sample carries approximately 35,000 clones, about three quarters recorded once. These sequences were also reported in another study, on regulatory T cells.

Sequenced input: CD4+ effector T cells sorted from blood. These TCRs come from a human donor in good health. CDR3s include the opening cysteine and the closing phenylalanine or tryptophan. The order of the fields is clone size, D gene, J gene, V gene, CDR3 protein, CDR3 DNA. A D gene is named only where the DNA matches it firmly. A row's size may be missing; if present it is once, few, many or a size class.

clone_size: -
d_call: -
j_call: TRBJ2-7
v_call: TRBV15
cdr3_aa: CATSRDTLYEQYF
cdr3_nt: TGTGCCACCAGCAGAGATACCCTCTACGAGCAGTACTTC

clone_size: -
d_call: TRBD2
j_call: TRBJ2-3
v_call: TRBV5-1
cdr3_aa: CASSLQRGGGTDTQYF
cdr3_nt: TGCGCCAGCAGCTTGCAGCGGGGGGGCGGAACAGATACGCAGTATTTT

clone_size: few
d_call: -
j_call: TRBJ2-7
v_call: TRBV6-5
cdr3_aa: CASSSNYEQYF
cdr3_nt: TGTGCCAGCAGTTCTAACTACGAGCAGTACTTC

clone_size: -
d_call: -
j_call: TRBJ1-4
v_call: TRBV6-1
cdr3_aa: CASSEARGGSEKLFF
cdr3_nt: TGTGCCAGCAGTGAAGCGCGGGGGGGGTCCGAAAAACTGTTTTTT

clone_size: -
d_call: -
j_call: TRBJ2-5
v_call: TRBV5-1
cdr3_aa: CASSLVRSDETQYF
cdr3_nt: TGCGCCAGCAGCTTGGTCAGGTCTGATGAGACCCAGTACTTC

clone_size: -
d_call: -
j_call: TRBJ1-1
v_call: TRBV6-1
cdr3_aa: CASMDLSEAFF
cdr3_nt: TGTGCCAGCATGGATCTAAGCGAGGCTTTCTTT

clone_size: -
d_call: -
j_call: TRBJ2-7
v_call: TRBV6-6
cdr3_aa: CASRQGNEQYF
cdr3_nt: TGTGCCAGCAGGCAGGGTAACGAGCAGTACTTC

clone_size: -
d_call: -
j_call: TRBJ1-5
v_call: TRBV28
cdr3_aa: CASSSPTEPQHF
cdr3_nt: TGTGCCAGCAGTTCGCCGACAGAGCCCCAGCATTTT

clone_size: -
d_call: TRBD1
j_call: TRBJ2-7
v_call: TRBV5-1
cdr3_aa: CASSLAGTAYEQYF
cdr3_nt: TGCGCCAGCAGCTTGGCCGGGACAGCCTACGAGCAGTACTTC

clone_size: -
d_call: -
j_call: TRBJ1-2
v_call: TRBV4-1
cdr3_aa: CASSQESSYTF
cdr3_nt: TGCGCCAGCAGCCAAGAGTCCTCCTACACCTTC

clone_size: -
d_call: -
j_call: TRBJ1-4
v_call: TRBV28
cdr3_aa: CASYRAGGNEKLFF
cdr3_nt: TGTGCCAGCTACCGGGCCGGGGGGAATGAAAAACTGTTTTTT

clone_size: few
d_call: -
j_call: TRBJ1-6
v_call: TRBV7-9
cdr3_aa: CASSPRDRLNSPLHF
cdr3_nt: TGTGCCAGCAGCCCCAGGGACCGTTTAAATTCACCCCTCCACTTT

clone_size: -
d_call: -
j_call: TRBJ2-5
v_call: TRBV5-1
cdr3_aa: CASSLTAVQETQYF
cdr3_nt: TGCGCCAGCAGCTTGACGGCGGTACAAGAGACCCAGTACTTC

clone_size: -
d_call: TRBD1
j_call: TRBJ2-1
v_call: TRBV11-1
cdr3_aa: CASSIQGPDNEQFF
cdr3_nt: TGTGCCAGCAGCATACAGGGGCCAGACAATGAGCAGTTCTTC

clone_size: -
d_call: -
j_call: TRBJ1-5
v_call: TRBV7-9
cdr3_aa: CASSFGYSNQPQHF
cdr3_nt: TGTGCCAGCAGCTTCGGGTATAGCAATCAGCCCCAGCATTTT

clone_size: -
d_call: -
j_call: TRBJ2-7
v_call: TRBV5-1
cdr3_aa: CASSTDTYEQYF
cdr3_nt: TGCGCCAGCAGCACCGACACCTACGAGCAGTACTTC

clone_size: -
d_call: -
j_call: TRBJ2-3
v_call: TRBV4-2
cdr3_aa: CASSQDSAGTQYF
cdr3_nt: TGTGCCAGCAGCCAAGACTCCGCCGGGACGCAGTATTTT

clone_size: few
d_call: -
j_call: TRBJ2-2
v_call: TRBV7-2
cdr3_aa: CASSLIWGTGELFF
cdr3_nt: TGTGCCAGCAGCTTAATCTGGGGCACCGGGGAGCTGTTTTTT

clone_size: -
d_call: -
j_call: TRBJ1-4
v_call: TRBV11-2
cdr3_aa: CASSQGTAPYNEKLFF
cdr3_nt: TGTGCCAGCAGCCAAGGGACGGCCCCCTATAATGAAAAACTGTTTTTT

clone_size: -
d_call: -
j_call: TRBJ1-5
v_call: TRBV4-1
cdr3_aa: CASSQADRNQPQHF
cdr3_nt: TGCGCCAGCAGCCAAGCGGATCGGAATCAGCCCCAGCATTTT

clone_size: -
d_call: -
j_call: TRBJ2-7
v_call: TRBV2
cdr3_aa: CASTGQGISYEQYF
cdr3_nt: TGTGCCAGCACAGGGCAGGGAATATCCTACGAGCAGTACTTC

clone_size: -
d_call: -
j_call: TRBJ1-2
v_call: TRBV7-2
cdr3_aa: CASSHGQNYGYTF
cdr3_nt: TGTGCCAGCAGCCACGGACAGAACTATGGCTACACCTTC

clone_size: -
d_call: TRBD2
j_call: TRBJ2-1
v_call: TRBV29-1
cdr3_aa: CSVVSLGPLAGGQRAYNEQFF
cdr3_nt: TGCAGCGTTGTGTCCCTCGGTCCCCTAGCGGGGGGGCAAAGGGCCTACAATGAGCAGTTCTTC

clone_size: -
d_call: -
j_call: TRBJ1-3
v_call: TRBV6-5
cdr3_aa: CASSQSPRGGNTIYF
cdr3_nt: TGTGCCAGCAGCCAGTCTCCTAGGGGTGGAAACACCATATATTTT

clone_size: -
d_call: TRBD2
j_call: TRBJ2-3
v_call: TRBV5-4
cdr3_aa: CASSPPPSGGSDTQYF
cdr3_nt: TGTGCCAGCAGCCCCCCCCCTAGCGGGGGCTCAGATACGCAGTATTTT

clone_size: few
d_call: -
j_call: TRBJ2-7
v_call: TRBV5-4
cdr3_aa: CASSSLRGGETGEQYF
cdr3_nt: TGTGCCAGCAGCTCCCTTAGGGGCGGGGAGACGGGGGAGCAGTACTTC

clone_size: -
d_call: -
j_call: TRBJ2-5
v_call: TRBV6-1
cdr3_aa: CASSEDPRTGYSQTQYF
cdr3_nt: TGTGCCAGCAGTGAAGACCCTCGAACAGGGTACTCCCAGACCCAGTACTTC

clone_size: -
d_call: -
j_call: TRBJ2-7
v_call: TRBV30
cdr3_aa: CAWARGFKEQYF
cdr3_nt: TGTGCCTGGGCCAGAGGGTTCAAGGAGCAGTACTTC

clone_size: -
d_call: TRBD2
j_call: TRBJ2-5
v_call: TRBV5-6
cdr3_aa: CASSLDRRGGVVKTQYF
cdr3_nt: TGTGCCAGCAGCTTGGATCGACGGGGGGGCGTTGTAAAGACCCAGTACTTC

clone_size: -
d_call: -
j_call: TRBJ1-3
v_call: TRBV28
cdr3_aa: CASTRGGSSGNTIYF
cdr3_nt: TGTGCCAGCACCCGGGGGGGGAGCTCTGGAAACACCATATATTTT

clone_size: few
d_call: -
j_call: TRBJ2-2
v_call: TRBV6-5
cdr3_aa: CASSYRRAGELFF
cdr3_nt: TGTGCCAGCAGTTACAGGAGGGCCGGGGAGCTGTTTTTT

clone_size: once
d_call: TRBD1
j_call: TRBJ1-1
v_call: TRBV19
cdr3_aa: CASSATGGIPNTEAFF
cdr3_nt: TGTGCCAGTAGCGCTACAGGGGGCATACCTAACACTGAAGCTTTCTTT

clone_size: -
d_call: -
j_call: TRBJ2-5
v_call: TRBV15
cdr3_aa: CATSSGGVTGETQYF
cdr3_nt: TGTGCCACCAGCAGTGGGGGGGTTACAGGGGAGACCCAGTACTTC

clone_size: -
d_call: -
j_call: TRBJ2-3
v_call: TRBV5-4
cdr3_aa: CASSLPSTDTQYF
cdr3_nt: TGTGCCAGCAGCTTGCCTAGCACAGATACGCAGTATTTT

clone_size: -
d_call: -
j_call: TRBJ2-5
v_call: TRBV5-1
cdr3_aa: CASQQGGVYGETQYF
cdr3_nt: TGCGCCAGCCAACAGGGAGGAGTTTACGGGGAGACCCAGTACTTC

clone_size: -
d_call: -
j_call: TRBJ2-5
v_call: TRBV6-6
cdr3_aa: CASRDGPRETQYF
cdr3_nt: TGTGCCAGCAGGGACGGTCCCCGGGAGACCCAGTACTTC

clone_size: -
d_call: -
j_call: TRBJ1-4
v_call: TRBV28
cdr3_aa: CASSLKMTWRANEKLFF
cdr3_nt: TGTGCCAGCAGTCTTAAAATGACTTGGCGGGCTAATGAAAAACTGTTTTTT

clone_size: -
d_call: TRBD2
j_call: TRBJ2-1
v_call: TRBV6-6
cdr3_aa: CASRPLAGGNEQFF
cdr3_nt: TGTGCCAGCAGACCACTAGCGGGGGGTAATGAGCAGTTCTTC